One and the same sample provided the 9 T cell receptor beta chains below, sequenced in a study of low-dose radiotherapy and immunotherapy resistance in tumors. TRAV- and TRBV-specific primers primed first-strand cDNA, covering alpha and beta chains. Over roughly 20 PCR cycles, TCRs were amplified from a constant-region primer and V-primer adapter. TCRdb reanalysed the reads using MiXCR and keeps one entry per CDR3 protein. The table includes tens of thousands of distinct CDR3 sequences, roughly 29% detected once. The sample's time point: before trial treatment. Sequencing was performed on PBMCs, taken before treatment. All receptors come from a male donor with rectosigmoid adenocarcinoma.

This clonotype came up many times. The gene calls are TRBV20-1 and TRBJ2-3, with 11 bases that match TRBD2. The CDR3 is 15 amino acids. CDR1 and CDR2 (germline): DFQATT, SNEGSKA (reference sequence). J gave up 6 bases and V 1 base, and 6 bases lay outside the gene matches. DNA for the CDR3: TGCAGTGCTAGAGGATTAGCGGGGGGGCGGGATACGCAGTATTTT. Amino acids: CSARGLAGGRDTQYF.

This clonotype has a count of ten or more. The chain carries TRBV7-9 and TRBJ2-5; TRBD2 is a possible D gene (5 bases). Trimming pared 1 base from V and 5 bases from J, leaving 11 bases between. CDR1 and CDR2 (germline): SEHNR, FQNEAQ (reference sequence). The CDR3 extends over 14 amino acids. CDR3 sequence: CASSLGRTGETQYF. The CDR3 bases are TGTGCCAGCAGCTTAGGCCGGACGGGGGAGACCCAGTACTTC.

J is TRBJ1-4 and V is TRBV6-5; D is perhaps TRBD1 (5 bases). The V gene's germline CDR1 is MNHEY and CDR2 SVGAGI. Trimming took 7 bases from V and 7 from J, leaving 19 bases between them. The CDR3 sequence is 15 residues long. The CDR3 DNA reads TGTGCCAGCAAGGTTACGTGGGGGGGAGCTGAAAAACTGTTTTTT. This translates into CASKVTWGGAEKLFF.

Remarks on this clonotype: A single base is all that separates this from a far larger clone, so a read error is likely. The chain employs TRBV28 and TRBJ2-1, with TRBD1 identical over 9 bases. Unmatched junction bases numbered 16, after V lost 6 bases and J lost 10 bases. This CDR3 contains 16 residues. Germline lookup yields CDR1 MDHEN and CDR2 SYDVKM. CDR3 loop: CASREGQGGSSNEQFF. CDR3 bases: TGTGCCAGCAGAGAGGGACAGGGAGGGTCGTCTAACGAGCAGTTCTTC.

This clonotype has a count of ten or more. The chain carries TRBV12-3 or TRBV12-4 and TRBJ2-3, with TRBD1 matching over 8 bases. The ends lost 5 bases at V and 4 bases at J; junction bases unmatched: 5. This CDR3 comprises 14 residues. CDR3 in amino acids: CASSATGVADTQYF. The CDR3 DNA follows: TGTGCCAGCAGTGCGACAGGGGTGGCAGATACGCAGTATTTT.

About this clonotype itself: This likely traces to a read error, being one base from a far larger clone. The CDR3 carries no conserved terminal phenylalanine or tryptophan, so it likely arises from a read error. V usage is TRBV7-4 and J usage is TRBJ1-1, with a possible D match to TRBD1 (6 bases). This CDR3 region has 12 residues. V lost 6 bases and J 7 bases, leaving 12 bases between the germline ends. Germline CDR1 reads SGHVT; CDR2 reads SQSDAQ. The DNA of the CDR3 is TGTGCCAGCAGTCCGGGGGCATTTGAAGCTTTCTTA. Residues: CASSPGAFEAFL.

The V gene is TRBV5-6, the J gene TRBJ2-6; D perhaps matches TRBD1 (6 bases). Per germline, CDR1 SGHDT and CDR2 YYEEEE. CDR3 length: 16 amino acids. V lost 4 bases, J lost 0 bases, and 11 bases lay in between. The CDR3 coding sequence is TGTGCCAGCAGCCCCTGGACAGCCTCTGGGGCCAACGTCCTGACTTTC. Translating gives CASSPWTASGANVLTF. Full variable domain (outside the CDR3, taken from reference TRBV5-6 and TRBJ2-6): DAGVTQSPTHLIKTRGQQVTLRCSPKSGHDTVSWYQQALGQGPQFIFQYYEEEERQRGNFPDRFSGHQFPNYSSELNVNALLLGDSALYLCASSPWTASGANVLTFGAGSRLTVL.

This clonotype was recorded many times. The V gene is TRBV5-1, the J gene TRBJ2-1; D not resolved. V was clipped by 0 bases and J by 6 bases, with 7 bases between them. Looked up from germline, CDR1 is SGHRS and CDR2 is YFSETQ. The CDR3 is made up of 13 amino acids. The CDR3 DNA reads as TGCGCCAGCAGCTTGGTGTCTAGCAATGAGCAGTTCTTC. Translating it yields CASSLVSSNEQFF. The whole variable domain, filled in from reference TRBV5-1 and TRBJ2-1, reads KAGVTQTPRYLIKTRGQQVTLSCSPISGHRSVSWYQQTPGQGLQFLFEYFSETQRNKGNFPGRFSGRQFSNSRSEMNVSTLELGDSALYLCASSLVSSNEQFFGPGTRLTVL.

The gene calls are TRBV7-6 and TRBJ2-6; no firm D call. Germline CDR1 and CDR2: SGHVS and FNYEAQ. The CDR3 sequence is 15 residues long. V was trimmed by 5 bases and J by 0 bases, leaving 8 bases between them. CDR3 sequence: CASSLMPSGANVLTF. CDR3 sequence (DNA): TGTGCCAGCAGCCTCATGCCCTCTGGGGCCAACGTCCTGACTTTC.